Listed below are T cell receptor beta chains from one sample, sequenced in a study of T cell responses to AZD1222 COVID-19 vaccine. TCRdb's table, derived via immunoSEQ multiplex PCR, lists solely in-frame clones and lacks some. The profile covers about 66,000 clones, with approximately 90% appearing a single time and more than 4.5% taken by the ten largest. The specimen comprised peripheral blood, sampled 28 days after the second dose of the MenACWY control vaccine. The receptors derive from an adult who received the MenACWY meningococcal vaccine as a control. The conserved cysteine and the conserved F or W are not part of the CDR3 here. Each record gives: clone size, CDR3 length, V gene, CDR3 protein. A clone size is listed for some rows: how often the clone was seen (once, few, many), or a class if it is expanded.

NA	13	TRBV5-1	ASSLVRGIYNEQF
NA	11	TRBV19	ASSTNRVGGYT
NA	9	TRBV28	ATRTAYEQY
medium-sized	15	TRBV24-1	ATSDFRRRPSTTEAF
NA	11	TRBV28	ASVRGQYSPLH
NA	13	TRBV13	ASSTRQGDNTEAF
NA	16	TRBV30	AWSDTTGRLRSSTEAF
few	13	TRBV5-5	ASSLFFRATDTQY
NA	12	TRBV7-2	ASSLAWDTGELF
NA	10	TRBV3-1/TRBV3-2	ASSHVQETQY
NA	14	TRBV3-1/TRBV3-2	ASSPTGATPNQPQH
NA	14	TRBV18	ASSRYGGGKTDTQY
NA	14	TRBV25-1	ASSDRAGGTGNTIY
NA	17	TRBV5-1	ASSFTPGQGWGINTEAF
NA	12	TRBV5-1	ASSRGQGAYEQY
NA	11	TRBV7-3	ASSFNGGNEQF
NA	12	TRBV28	ASSSTGQDYGYT
NA	15	TRBV7-7	ASSTRDRGRQNSPLH
NA	12	TRBV9	ASSVPGNTGELF
NA	15	TRBV5-4	ASSLVGVGPITGELF
NA	13	TRBV24-1	ATSEGRVQKETQY
NA	12	TRBV27	ASSVGGVGYGYT
NA	13	TRBV3-1/TRBV3-2	ASSQDPGPSYEQY
NA	11	TRBV5-1	ASRTGSTGELF
NA	14	TRBV28	ASSLGWGKGNQPQH
NA	13	TRBV5-5	ASSTLRDGQETQY
NA	14	TRBV3-1/TRBV3-2	ASSRKHGQALYEQY
once	12	TRBV6-5	ASRQTGGDYEQY
NA	15	TRBV2	ASSERTGWYRGTEAF
NA	12	TRBV29-1	SVEAPATQETQY
NA	13	TRBV3-1/TRBV3-2	ASSHAYKNTGELF
NA	12	TRBV7-9	ASSLQGQGFGYT
NA	12	TRBV5-6	ASSWGQGSYEQY
NA	13	TRBV5-4	ASSSTGLLNTEAF
NA	13	TRBV6-4	ASSALAGPYNEQF
NA	13	TRBV9	ASSVDGRGNYGYT
NA	14	TRBV7-3	ASSLRPPGLGETQY
NA	12	TRBV28	ASSSQGSRQPQH
NA	13	TRBV29-1	SVRDREGSHYGYT
NA	15	TRBV15	ATSRAQAGSLGEKLF